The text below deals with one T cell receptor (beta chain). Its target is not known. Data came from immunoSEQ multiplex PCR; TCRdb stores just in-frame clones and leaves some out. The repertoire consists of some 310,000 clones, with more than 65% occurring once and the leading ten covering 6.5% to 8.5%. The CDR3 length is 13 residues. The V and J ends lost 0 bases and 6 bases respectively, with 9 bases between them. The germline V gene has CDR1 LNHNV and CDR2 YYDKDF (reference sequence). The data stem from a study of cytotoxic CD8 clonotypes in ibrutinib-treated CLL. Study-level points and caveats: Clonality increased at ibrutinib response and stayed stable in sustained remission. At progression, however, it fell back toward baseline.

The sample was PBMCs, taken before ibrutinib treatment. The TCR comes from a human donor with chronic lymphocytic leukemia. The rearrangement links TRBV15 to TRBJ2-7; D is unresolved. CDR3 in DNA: TGTGCCACCAGCAGAGAGTCAGGACCCGAGCAGTACTTC. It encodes CATSRESGPEQYF.